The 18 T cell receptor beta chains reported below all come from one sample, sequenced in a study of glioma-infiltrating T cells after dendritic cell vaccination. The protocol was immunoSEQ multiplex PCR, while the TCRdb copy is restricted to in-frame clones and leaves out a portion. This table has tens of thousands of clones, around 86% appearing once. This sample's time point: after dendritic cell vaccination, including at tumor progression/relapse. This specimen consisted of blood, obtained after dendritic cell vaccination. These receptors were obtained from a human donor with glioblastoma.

The CDR3 DNA reads TGTGCCAGTAGTATAGGCGGTTCCTACGAGCAGTACTTC. It yields the protein CASSIGGSYEQYF. V usage is TRBV19 and J usage is TRBJ2-7; D not certain. Trimming removed 1 base from V and 1 base from J, with 5 bases in between. Germline V lookup: CDR1 LNHDA, CDR2 SQIVND (reference sequence). This CDR3 spans 13 amino acids. Together with reference TRBV19 and TRBJ2-7, the CDR3 gives the full variable domain: DGGITQSPKYLFRKEGQNVTLSCEQNLNHDAMYWYRQDPGQGLRLIYYSQIVNDFQKGDIAEGYSVSREKKESFPLTVTSAQKNPTAFYLCASSIGGSYEQYFGPGTRLTVT.

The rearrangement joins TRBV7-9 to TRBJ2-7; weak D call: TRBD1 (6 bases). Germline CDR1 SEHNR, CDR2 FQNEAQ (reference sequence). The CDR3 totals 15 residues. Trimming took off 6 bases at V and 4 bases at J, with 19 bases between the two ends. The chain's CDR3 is CASSASQGWDYEQYF. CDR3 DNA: TGTGCCAGCAGTGCTTCCCAGGGGTGGGATTACGAGCAGTACTTC.

CDR3 DNA sequence: TGCGCCAGCAGCCAGACAGGGTACCAGCCCCAGCATTTT. It encodes CASSQTGYQPQHF. J is TRBJ1-5 and V is TRBV5-1; 7 nucleotides match TRBD1. CDR1 and CDR2 (germline): SGHRS, YFSETQ. V shed 4 bases, J shed 7 bases, and the junction held 5 bases outside the gene matches. The CDR3 is 13 amino acids. Together with reference TRBV5-1 and TRBJ1-5, the CDR3 gives the full variable domain: KAGVTQTPRYLIKTRGQQVTLSCSPISGHRSVSWYQQTPGQGLQFLFEYFSETQRNKGNFPGRFSGRQFSNSRSEMNVSTLELGDSALYLCASSQTGYQPQHFGDGTRLSIL.

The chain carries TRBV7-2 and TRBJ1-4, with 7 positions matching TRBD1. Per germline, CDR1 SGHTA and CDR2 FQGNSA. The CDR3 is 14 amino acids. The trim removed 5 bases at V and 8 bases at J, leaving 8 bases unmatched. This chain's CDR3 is CASSLGQHNEKLFF. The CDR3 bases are TGTGCCAGCAGCCTGGGACAGCATAACGAAAAACTGTTTTTT.

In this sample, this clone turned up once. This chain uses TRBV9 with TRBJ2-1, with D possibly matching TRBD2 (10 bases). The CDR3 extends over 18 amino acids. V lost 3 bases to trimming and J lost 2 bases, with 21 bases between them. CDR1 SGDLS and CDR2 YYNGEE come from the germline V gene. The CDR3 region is CASSGTGVSGRTYNEQFF. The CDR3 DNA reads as TGTGCCAGCAGCGGGACAGGGGTTAGCGGGAGGACCTACAATGAGCAGTTCTTC.

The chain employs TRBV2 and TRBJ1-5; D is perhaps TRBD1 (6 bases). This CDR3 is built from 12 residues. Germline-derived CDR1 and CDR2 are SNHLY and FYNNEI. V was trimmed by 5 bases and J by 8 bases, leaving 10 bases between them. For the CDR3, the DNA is TGTGCCAGCAGTAGACAGGAGAAGCCCCAGCATTTT. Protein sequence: CASSRQEKPQHF.

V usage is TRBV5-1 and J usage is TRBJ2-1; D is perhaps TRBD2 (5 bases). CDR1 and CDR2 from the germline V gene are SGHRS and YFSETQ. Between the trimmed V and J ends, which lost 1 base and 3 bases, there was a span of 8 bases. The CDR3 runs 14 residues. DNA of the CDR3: TGCGCCAGCAGCTTGTCTGGACTCTACAATGAGCAGTTCTTC. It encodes CASSLSGLYNEQFF.

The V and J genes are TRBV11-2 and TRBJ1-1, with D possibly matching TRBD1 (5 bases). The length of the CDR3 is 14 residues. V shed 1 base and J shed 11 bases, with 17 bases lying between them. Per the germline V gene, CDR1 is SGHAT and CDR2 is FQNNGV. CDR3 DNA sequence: TGTGCCAGCAGCTTAGTAGGGGTTTCCTATGACGCTTTCTTT. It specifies CASSLVGVSYDAFF. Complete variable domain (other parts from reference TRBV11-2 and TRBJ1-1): EAGVAQSPRYKIIEKRQSVAFWCNPISGHATLYWYQQILGQGPKLLIQFQNNGVVDDSQLPKDRFSAERLKGVDSTLKIQPAKLEDSAVYLCASSLVGVSYDAFFGQGTRLTVV.

The CDR3 coding sequence is TGTGCCAGCAGTGAACGCGAGCAGTACTTC. It encodes CASSEREQYF. The V and J genes are TRBV6-1 and TRBJ2-7; D gene uncertain. V dropped 2 bases and J dropped 6 bases, with 2 bases sitting between them. The CDR3 is made up of 10 amino acids. Germline lookup yields CDR1 MNHNS and CDR2 SASEGT.

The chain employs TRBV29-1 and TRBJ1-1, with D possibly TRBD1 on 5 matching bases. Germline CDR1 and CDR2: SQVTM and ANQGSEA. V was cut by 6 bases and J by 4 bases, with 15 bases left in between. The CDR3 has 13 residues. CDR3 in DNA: TGCAGCGTAGGACAAGGGGCCGGCACTGAAGCTTTCTTT. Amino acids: CSVGQGAGTEAFF.

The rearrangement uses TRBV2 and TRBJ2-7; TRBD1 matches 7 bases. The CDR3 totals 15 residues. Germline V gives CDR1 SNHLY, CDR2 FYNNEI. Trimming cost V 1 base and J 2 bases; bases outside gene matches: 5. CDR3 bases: TGTGCCAGCAGTGAAGGACAGGGTTCTACCTACGAGCAGTACTTC. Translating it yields CASSEGQGSTYEQYF. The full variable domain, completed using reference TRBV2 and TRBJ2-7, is EPEVTQTPSHQVTQMGQEVILRCVPISNHLYFYWYRQILGQKVEFLVSFYNNEISEKSEIFDDQFSVERPDGSNFTLKIRSTKLEDSAMYFCASSEGQGSTYEQYFGPGTRLTVT.

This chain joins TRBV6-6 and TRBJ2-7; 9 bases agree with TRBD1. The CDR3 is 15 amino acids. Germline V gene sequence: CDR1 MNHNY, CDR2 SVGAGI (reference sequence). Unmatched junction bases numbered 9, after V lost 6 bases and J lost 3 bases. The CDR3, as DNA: TGTGCCAGCAGGCTGGGACAGGGTTTTGTCTACGAGCAGTACTTC. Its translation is CASRLGQGFVYEQYF.

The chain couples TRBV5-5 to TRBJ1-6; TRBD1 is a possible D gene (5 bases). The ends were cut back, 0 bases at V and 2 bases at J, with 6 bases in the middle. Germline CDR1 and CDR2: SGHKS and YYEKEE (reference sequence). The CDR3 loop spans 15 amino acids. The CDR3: CASSLVGAYNSPLHF. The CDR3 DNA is TGTGCCAGCAGCTTGGTAGGGGCCTATAATTCACCCCTCCACTTT.

CDR3 sequence reads: CASSLRTRWNYNEQFF. CDR3 DNA: TGCGCCAGCAGCCTACGGACTAGGTGGAATTACAATGAGCAGTTCTTC. The V and J genes are TRBV5-1 and TRBJ2-1; 7 bases align to TRBD2. CDR1 is SGHRS and CDR2 is YFSETQ in the germline V gene. The CDR3 length is 16 residues. V lost 4 bases, J lost 4 bases, and 11 bases stayed unmatched.

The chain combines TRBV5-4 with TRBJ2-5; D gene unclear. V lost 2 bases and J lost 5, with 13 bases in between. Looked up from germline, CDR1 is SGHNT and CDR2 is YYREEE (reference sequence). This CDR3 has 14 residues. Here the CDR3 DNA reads TGTGCCAGCAGCTTTTCAGCGAGCCTGGAGACCCAGTACTTC. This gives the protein CASSFSASLETQYF.

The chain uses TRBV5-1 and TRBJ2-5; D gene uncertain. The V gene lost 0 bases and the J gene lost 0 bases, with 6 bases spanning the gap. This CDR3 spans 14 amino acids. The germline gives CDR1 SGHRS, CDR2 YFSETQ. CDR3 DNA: TGCGCCAGCAGCTTGGCCAACTACCAAGAGACCCAGTACTTC. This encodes CASSLANYQETQYF.

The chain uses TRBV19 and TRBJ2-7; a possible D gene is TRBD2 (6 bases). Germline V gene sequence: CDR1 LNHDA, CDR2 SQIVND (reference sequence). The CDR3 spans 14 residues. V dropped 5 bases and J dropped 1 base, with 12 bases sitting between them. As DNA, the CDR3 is TGTGCCAGTAGTTCGGGACTTCTATCCTACGAGCAGTACTTC. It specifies CASSSGLLSYEQYF.

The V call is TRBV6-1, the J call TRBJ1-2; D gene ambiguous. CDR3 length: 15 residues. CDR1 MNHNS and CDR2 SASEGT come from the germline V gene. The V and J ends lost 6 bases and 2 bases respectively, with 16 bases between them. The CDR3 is CASREASFSNYGYTF. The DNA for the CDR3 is TGTGCCAGCAGAGAGGCTTCCTTTTCCAACTATGGCTACACCTTC.